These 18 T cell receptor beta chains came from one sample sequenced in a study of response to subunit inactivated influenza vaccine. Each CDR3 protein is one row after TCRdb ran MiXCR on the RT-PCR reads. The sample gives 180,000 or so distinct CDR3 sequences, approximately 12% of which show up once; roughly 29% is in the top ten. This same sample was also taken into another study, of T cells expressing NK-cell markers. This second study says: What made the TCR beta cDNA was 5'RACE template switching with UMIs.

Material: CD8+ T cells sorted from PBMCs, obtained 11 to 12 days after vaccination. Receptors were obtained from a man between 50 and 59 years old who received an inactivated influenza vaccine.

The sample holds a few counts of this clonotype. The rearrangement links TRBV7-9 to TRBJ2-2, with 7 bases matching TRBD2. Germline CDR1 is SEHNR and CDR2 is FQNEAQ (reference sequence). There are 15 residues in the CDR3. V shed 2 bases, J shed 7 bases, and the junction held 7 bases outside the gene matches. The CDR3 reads CASSLSGGGNGELFF. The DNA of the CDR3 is TGTGCCAGCAGCTTATCTGGCGGGGGAAACGGGGAGCTGTTTTTT. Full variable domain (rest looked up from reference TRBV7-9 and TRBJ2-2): DTGVSQNPRHKITKRGQNVTFRCDPISEHNRLYWYRQTLGQGPEFLTYFQNEAQLEKSRLLSDRFSAERPKGSFSTLEIQRTEQGDSAMYLCASSLSGGGNGELFFGEGSRLTVL.

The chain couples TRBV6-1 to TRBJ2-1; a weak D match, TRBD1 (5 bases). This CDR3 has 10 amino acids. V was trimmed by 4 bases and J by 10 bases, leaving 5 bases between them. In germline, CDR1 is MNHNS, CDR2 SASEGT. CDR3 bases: TGTGCCAGCAGTGCAGGGGAGCAGTTCTTC. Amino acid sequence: CASSAGEQFF.

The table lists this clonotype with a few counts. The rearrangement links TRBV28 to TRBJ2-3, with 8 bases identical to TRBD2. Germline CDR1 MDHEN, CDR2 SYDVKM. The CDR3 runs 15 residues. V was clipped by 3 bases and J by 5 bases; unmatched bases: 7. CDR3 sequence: CASSFYGREGDTQYF. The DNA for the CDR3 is TGTGCCAGCAGTTTTTACGGGAGGGAAGGAGATACGCAGTATTTT.

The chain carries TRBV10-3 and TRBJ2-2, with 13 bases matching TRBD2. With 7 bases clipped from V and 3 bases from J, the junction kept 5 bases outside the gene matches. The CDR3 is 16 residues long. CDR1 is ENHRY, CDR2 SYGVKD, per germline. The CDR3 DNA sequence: TGTGCCATCATGAGGACTAGCGGGAGAGACACCGGGGAGCTGTTTTTT. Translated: CAIMRTSGRDTGELFF.

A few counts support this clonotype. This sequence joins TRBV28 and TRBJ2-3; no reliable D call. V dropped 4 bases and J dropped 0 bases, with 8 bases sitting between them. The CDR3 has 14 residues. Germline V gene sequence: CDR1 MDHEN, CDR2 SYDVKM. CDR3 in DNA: TGTGCCAGCAGTTACGGACCTAGCACAGATACGCAGTATTTT. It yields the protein CASSYGPSTDTQYF.

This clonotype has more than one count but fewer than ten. In DNA form, the CDR3 reads TGCGCCAGCAGCCAAACGACAGATTGGAATGAAAAACTGTTTTTT. Translation: CASSQTTDWNEKLFF. V gene TRBV4-3 combines with J gene TRBJ1-4; TRBD1 is a possible D gene (5 bases). This CDR3 region has 15 residues. The germline V gene has CDR1 LGHNA and CDR2 YSLEER. V lost 2 bases and J 5 bases, leaving 12 bases between the germline ends.

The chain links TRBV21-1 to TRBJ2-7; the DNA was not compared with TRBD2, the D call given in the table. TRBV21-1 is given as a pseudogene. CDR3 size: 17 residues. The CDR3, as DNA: TGTGCCAGCAGCAAACAATGCAAAACTAGCGGGGACTACGAGCAGTACTTC. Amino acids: CASSKQCKTSGDYEQYF.

CDR3 bases: TGCAGCGTTCATAGTGGAAACACCATATATTTT. Amino acids: CSVHSGNTIYF. The chain uses TRBV29-1 and TRBJ1-3; D remains unclear. The CDR3 covers 11 residues. V was shortened by 5 bases and J by 3 bases, with 5 bases between the two germline ends. CDR1 and CDR2 from the germline V gene are SQVTM and ANQGSEA.

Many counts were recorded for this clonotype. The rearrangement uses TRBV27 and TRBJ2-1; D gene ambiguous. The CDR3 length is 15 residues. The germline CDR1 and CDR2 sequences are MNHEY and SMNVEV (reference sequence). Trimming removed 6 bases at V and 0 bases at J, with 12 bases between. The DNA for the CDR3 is TGTGCCAGCAGCGTTTTCTCCTCCTCCTACAATGAGCAGTTCTTC. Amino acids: CASSVFSSSYNEQFF.

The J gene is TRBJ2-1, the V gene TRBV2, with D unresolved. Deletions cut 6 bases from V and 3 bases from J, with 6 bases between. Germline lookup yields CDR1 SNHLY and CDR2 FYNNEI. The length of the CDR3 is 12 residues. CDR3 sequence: CASRRVYNEQFF. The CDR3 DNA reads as TGTGCCAGCAGACGGGTCTACAATGAGCAGTTCTTC. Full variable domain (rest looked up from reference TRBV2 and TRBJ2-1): EPEVTQTPSHQVTQMGQEVILRCVPISNHLYFYWYRQILGQKVEFLVSFYNNEISEKSEIFDDQFSVERPDGSNFTLKIRSTKLEDSAMYFCASRRVYNEQFFGPGTRLTVL.

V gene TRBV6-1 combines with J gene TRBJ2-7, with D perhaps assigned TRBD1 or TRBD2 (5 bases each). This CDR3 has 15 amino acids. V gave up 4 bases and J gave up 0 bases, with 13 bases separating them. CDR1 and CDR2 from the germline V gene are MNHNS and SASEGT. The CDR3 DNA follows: TGTGCCAGCAGTGCCGGGGCAAGAAGCTCCTACGAGCAGTACTTC. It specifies CASSAGARSSYEQYF.

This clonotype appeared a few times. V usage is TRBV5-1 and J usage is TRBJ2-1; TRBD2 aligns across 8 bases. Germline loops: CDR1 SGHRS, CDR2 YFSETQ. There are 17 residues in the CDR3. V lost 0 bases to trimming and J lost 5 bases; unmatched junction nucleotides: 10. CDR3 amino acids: CASSLAFPAGENNEQFF. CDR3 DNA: TGCGCCAGCAGCTTGGCCTTCCCAGCGGGGGAGAACAATGAGCAGTTCTTC.

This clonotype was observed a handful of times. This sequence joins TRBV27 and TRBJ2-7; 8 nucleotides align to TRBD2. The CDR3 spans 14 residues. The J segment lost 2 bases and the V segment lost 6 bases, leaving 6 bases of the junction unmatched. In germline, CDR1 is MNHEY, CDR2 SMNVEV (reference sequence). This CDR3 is CASSSRLATYEQYF. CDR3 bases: TGTGCCAGCAGCTCCAGACTAGCGACCTACGAGCAGTACTTC.

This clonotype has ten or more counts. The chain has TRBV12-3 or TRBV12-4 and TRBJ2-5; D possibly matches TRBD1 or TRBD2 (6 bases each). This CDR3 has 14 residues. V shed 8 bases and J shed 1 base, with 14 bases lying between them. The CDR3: CASARGVSQETQYF. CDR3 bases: TGTGCCAGCGCGAGGGGGGTTAGCCAAGAGACCCAGTACTTC.

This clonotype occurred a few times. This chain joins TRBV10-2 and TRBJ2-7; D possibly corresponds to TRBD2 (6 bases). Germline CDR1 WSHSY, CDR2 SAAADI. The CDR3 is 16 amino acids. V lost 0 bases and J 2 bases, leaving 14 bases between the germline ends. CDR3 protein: CASSESGGLGTYEQYF. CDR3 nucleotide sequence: TGCGCCAGCAGTGAGTCTGGGGGGTTAGGAACCTACGAGCAGTACTTC.

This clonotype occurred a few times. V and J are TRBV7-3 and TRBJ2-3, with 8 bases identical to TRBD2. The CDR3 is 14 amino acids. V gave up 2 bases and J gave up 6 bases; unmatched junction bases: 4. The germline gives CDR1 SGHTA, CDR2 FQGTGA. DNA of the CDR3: TGTGCCAGCAGCTTATTGGCTAGCGGGGATACGCAGTATTTT. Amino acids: CASSLLASGDTQYF.

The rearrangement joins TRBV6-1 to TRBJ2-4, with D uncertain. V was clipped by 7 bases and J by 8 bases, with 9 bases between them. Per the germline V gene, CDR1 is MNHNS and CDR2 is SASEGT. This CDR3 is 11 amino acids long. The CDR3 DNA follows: TGTGCCAGCACCTCCTCGGACATTCAGTACTTC. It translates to CASTSSDIQYF.

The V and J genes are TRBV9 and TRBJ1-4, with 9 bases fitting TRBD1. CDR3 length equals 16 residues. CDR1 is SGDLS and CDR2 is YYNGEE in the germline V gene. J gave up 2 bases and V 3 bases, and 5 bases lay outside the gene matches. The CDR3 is CASSDTGGATNEKLFF. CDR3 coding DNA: TGTGCCAGCAGCGACACAGGGGGCGCGACTAATGAAAAACTGTTTTTT. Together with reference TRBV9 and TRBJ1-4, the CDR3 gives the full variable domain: DSGVTQTPKHLITATGQRVTLRCSPRSGDLSVYWYQQSLDQGLQFLIQYYNGEERAKGNILERFSAQQFPDLHSELNLSSLELGDSALYFCASSDTGGATNEKLFFGSGTQLSVL.